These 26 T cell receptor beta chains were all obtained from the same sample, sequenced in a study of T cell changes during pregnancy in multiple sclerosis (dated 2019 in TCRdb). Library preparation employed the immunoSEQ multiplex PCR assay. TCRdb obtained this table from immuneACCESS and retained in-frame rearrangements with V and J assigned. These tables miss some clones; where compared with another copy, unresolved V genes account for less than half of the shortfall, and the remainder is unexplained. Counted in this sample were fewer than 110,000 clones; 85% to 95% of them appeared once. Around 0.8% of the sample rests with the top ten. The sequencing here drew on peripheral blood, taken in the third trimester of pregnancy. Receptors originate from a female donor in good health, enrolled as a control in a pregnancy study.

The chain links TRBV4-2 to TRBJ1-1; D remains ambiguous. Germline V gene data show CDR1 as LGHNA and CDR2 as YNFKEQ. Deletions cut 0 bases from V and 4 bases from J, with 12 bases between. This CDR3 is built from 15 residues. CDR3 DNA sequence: TGTGCCAGCAGCCAAGAGGAGGCAGCGAGCACTGAAGCTTTCTTT. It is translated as CASSQEEAASTEAFF.

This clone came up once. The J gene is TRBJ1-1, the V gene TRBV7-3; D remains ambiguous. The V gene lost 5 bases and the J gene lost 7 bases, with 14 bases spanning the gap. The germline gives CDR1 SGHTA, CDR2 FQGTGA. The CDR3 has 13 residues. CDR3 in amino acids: CASSPLASGEAFF. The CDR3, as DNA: TGTGCCAGCAGCCCGCTTGCTTCCGGTGAAGCTTTCTTT.

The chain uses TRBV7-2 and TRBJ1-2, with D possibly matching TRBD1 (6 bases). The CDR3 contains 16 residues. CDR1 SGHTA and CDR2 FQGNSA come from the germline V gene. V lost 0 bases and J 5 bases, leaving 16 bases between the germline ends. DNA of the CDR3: TGTGCCAGCAGCTTAGCCCCTCCCGGCACAGGGTATGGCTACACCTTC. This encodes CASSLAPPGTGYGYTF. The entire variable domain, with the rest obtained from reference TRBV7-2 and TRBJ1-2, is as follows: GAGVSQSPSNKVTEKGKDVELRCDPISGHTALYWYRQSLGQGLEFLIYFQGNSAPDKSGLPSDRFSAERTGGSVSTLTIQRTQQEDSAVYLCASSLAPPGTGYGYTFGSGTRLTVV.

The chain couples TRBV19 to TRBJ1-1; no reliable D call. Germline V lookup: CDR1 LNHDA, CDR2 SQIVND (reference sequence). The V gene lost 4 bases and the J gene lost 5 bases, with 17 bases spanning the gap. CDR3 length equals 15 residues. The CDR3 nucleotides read TGTGCCAGTAGTACAAACCAGCGGAGATCTACTGAAGCTTTCTTT. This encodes CASSTNQRRSTEAFF. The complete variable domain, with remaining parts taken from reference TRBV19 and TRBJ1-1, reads DGGITQSPKYLFRKEGQNVTLSCEQNLNHDAMYWYRQDPGQGLRLIYYSQIVNDFQKGDIAEGYSVSREKKESFPLTVTSAQKNPTAFYLCASSTNQRRSTEAFFGQGTRLTVV.

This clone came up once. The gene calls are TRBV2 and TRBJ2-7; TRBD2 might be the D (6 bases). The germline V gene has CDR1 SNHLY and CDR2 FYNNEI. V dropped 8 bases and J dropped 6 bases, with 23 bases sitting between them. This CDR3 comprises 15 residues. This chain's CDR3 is CASGLLRDPVGEQYF. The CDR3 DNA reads TGTGCCAGCGGACTATTAAGGGACCCGGTGGGCGAGCAGTACTTC.

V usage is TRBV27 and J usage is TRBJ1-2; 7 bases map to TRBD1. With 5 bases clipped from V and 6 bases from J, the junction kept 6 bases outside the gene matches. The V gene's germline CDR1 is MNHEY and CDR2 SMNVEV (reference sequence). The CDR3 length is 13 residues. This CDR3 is CASSHRQGDGYTF. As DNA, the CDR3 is TGTGCCAGCAGTCACAGACAGGGTGATGGCTACACCTTC.

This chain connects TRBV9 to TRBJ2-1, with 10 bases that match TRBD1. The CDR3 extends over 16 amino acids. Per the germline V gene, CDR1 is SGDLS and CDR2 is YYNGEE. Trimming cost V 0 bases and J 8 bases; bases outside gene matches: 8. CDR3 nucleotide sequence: TGTGCCAGCAGCGTAGCCCCACGGGACAGGGGCCATGAGCAGTTCTTC. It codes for CASSVAPRDRGHEQFF.

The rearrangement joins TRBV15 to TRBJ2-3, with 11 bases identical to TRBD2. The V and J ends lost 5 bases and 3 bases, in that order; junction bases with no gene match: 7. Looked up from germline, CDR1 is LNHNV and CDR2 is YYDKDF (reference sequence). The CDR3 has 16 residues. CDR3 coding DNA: TGTGCCACCAGCGTCCAACTAGCGGGGGAGACAGATACGCAGTATTTT. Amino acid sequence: CATSVQLAGETDTQYF.

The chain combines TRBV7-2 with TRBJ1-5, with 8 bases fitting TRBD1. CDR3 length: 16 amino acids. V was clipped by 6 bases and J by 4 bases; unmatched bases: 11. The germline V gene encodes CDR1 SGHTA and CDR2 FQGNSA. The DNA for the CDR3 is TGTGCCAGCAGTAATACAGGGGGAGGGGGAAATCAGCCCCAGCATTTT. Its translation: CASSNTGGGGNQPQHF. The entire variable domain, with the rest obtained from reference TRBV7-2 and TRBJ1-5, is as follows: GAGVSQSPSNKVTEKGKDVELRCDPISGHTALYWYRQSLGQGLEFLIYFQGNSAPDKSGLPSDRFSAERTGGSVSTLTIQRTQQEDSAVYLCASSNTGGGGNQPQHFGDGTRLSIL.

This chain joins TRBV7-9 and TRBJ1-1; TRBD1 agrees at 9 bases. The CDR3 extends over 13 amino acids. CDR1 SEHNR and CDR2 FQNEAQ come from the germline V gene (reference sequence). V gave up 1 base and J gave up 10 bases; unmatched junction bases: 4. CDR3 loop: CASSLEQGAGAFF. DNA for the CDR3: TGTGCCAGCAGCTTAGAACAGGGGGCAGGAGCTTTCTTT.

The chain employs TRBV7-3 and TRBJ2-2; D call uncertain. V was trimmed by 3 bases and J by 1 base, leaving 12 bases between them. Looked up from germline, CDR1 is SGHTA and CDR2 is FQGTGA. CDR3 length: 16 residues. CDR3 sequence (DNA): TGTGCCAGCAGCTTGACTTTTTATATGAACACCGGGGAGCTGTTTTTT. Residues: CASSLTFYMNTGELFF.

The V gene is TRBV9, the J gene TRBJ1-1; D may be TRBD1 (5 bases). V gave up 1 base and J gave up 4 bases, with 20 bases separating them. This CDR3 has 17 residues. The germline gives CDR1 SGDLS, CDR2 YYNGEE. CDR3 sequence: CASSVPQGQIGVTEAFF. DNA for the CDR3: TGTGCCAGCAGCGTACCCCAAGGACAAATTGGTGTCACTGAAGCTTTCTTT.

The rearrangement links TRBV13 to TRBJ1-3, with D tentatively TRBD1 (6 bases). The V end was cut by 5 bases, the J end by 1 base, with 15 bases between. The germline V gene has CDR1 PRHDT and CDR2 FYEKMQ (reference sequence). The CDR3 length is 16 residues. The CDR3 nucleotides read TGTGCCAGCAGCGCCTTACAGGGAACATCTGGAAACACCATATATTTT. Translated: CASSALQGTSGNTIYF.

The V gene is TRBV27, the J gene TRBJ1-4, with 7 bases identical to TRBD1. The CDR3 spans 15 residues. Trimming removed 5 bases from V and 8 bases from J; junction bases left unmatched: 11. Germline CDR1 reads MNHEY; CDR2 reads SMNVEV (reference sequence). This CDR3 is CASSLTGDLGEKLFF. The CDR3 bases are TGTGCCAGCAGTCTAACAGGGGATCTTGGGGAAAAACTGTTTTTT.

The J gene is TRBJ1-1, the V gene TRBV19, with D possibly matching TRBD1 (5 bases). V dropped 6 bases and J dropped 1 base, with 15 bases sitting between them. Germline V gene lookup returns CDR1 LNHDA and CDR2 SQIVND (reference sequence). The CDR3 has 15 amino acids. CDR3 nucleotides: TGTGCCAGTAGAGCTGGGGGGAGGCGGAACACTGAAGCTTTCTTT. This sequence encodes CASRAGGRRNTEAFF.

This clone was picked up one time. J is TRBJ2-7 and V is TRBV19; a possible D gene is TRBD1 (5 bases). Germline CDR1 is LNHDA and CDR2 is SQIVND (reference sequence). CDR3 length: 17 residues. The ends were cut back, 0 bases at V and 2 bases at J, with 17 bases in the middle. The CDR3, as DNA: TGTGCCAGTAGTATAGATCTCGTAGGGGCCGCCACCTACGAGCAGTACTTC. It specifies CASSIDLVGAATYEQYF. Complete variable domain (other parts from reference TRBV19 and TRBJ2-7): DGGITQSPKYLFRKEGQNVTLSCEQNLNHDAMYWYRQDPGQGLRLIYYSQIVNDFQKGDIAEGYSVSREKKESFPLTVTSAQKNPTAFYLCASSIDLVGAATYEQYFGPGTRLTVT.

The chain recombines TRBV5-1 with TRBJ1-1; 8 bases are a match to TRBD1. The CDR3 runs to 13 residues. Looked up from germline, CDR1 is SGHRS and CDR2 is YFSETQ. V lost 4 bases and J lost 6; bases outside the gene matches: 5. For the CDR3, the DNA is TGCGCCAGCAGCGCGGGGACAGGCGCTGAAGCTTTCTTT. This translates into CASSAGTGAEAFF.

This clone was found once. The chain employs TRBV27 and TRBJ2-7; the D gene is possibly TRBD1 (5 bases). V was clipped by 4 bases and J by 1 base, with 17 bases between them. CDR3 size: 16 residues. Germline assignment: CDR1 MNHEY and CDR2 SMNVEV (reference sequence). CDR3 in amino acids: CASSSPSQGGSYEQYF. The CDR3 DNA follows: TGTGCCAGCAGTTCCCCGTCCCAGGGTGGATCCTACGAGCAGTACTTC.

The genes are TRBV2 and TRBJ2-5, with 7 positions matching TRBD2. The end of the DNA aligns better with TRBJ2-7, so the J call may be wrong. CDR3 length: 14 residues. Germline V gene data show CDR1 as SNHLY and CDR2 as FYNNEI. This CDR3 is CASSFSGGSYEQYF. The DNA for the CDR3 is TGTGCCAGCTCGTTCTCGGGGGGAAGCTACGAGCAGTACTTC.

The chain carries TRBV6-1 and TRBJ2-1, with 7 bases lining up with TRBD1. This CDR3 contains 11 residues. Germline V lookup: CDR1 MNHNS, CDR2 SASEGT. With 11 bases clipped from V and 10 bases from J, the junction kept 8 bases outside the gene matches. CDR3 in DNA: TGTGCCGGAAGGACAGGTATCGAGCAGTTCTTC. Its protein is CAGRTGIEQFF.

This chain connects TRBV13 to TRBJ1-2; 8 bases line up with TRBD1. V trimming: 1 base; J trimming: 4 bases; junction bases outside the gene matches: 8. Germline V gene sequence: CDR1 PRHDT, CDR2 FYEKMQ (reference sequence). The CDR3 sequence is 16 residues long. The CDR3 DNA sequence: TGTGCCAGCAGCTTAGCTCGGACAGGGATTGGCTATGGCTACACCTTC. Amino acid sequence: CASSLARTGIGYGYTF.

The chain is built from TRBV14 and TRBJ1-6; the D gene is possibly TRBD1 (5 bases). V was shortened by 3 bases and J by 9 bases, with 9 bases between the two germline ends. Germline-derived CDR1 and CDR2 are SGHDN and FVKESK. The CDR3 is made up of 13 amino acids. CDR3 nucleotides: TGTGCCAGCAGCCATGGGGGGGGTTCACCCCTCCACTTT. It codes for CASSHGGGSPLHF.

CDR3: CATTGDTGELFF. CDR3 coding DNA: TGTGCCACCACAGGGGACACCGGGGAGCTGTTTTTT. The chain couples TRBV10-3 to TRBJ2-2; 7 positions agree with TRBD1. V lost 10 bases, J lost 3 bases, and 2 bases stayed unmatched. Germline loops: CDR1 ENHRY, CDR2 SYGVKD. The CDR3 contains 12 residues.

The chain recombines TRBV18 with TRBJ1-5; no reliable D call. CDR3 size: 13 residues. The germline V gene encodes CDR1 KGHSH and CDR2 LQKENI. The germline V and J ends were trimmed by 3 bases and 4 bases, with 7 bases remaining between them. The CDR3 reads CASSPSQNQPQHF. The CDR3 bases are TGTGCCAGCTCACCGAGCCAAAATCAGCCCCAGCATTTT.

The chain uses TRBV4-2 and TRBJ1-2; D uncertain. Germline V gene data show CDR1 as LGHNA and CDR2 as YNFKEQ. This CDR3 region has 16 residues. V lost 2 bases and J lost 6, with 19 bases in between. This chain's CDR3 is CASSQSSGSERDGYTF. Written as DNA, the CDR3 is TGTGCCAGCAGCCAATCAAGCGGGTCTGAGAGAGATGGCTACACCTTC.

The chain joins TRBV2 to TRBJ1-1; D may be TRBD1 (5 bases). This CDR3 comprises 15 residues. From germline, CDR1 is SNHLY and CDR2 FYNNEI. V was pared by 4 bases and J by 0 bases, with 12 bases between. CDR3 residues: CASSGRVRVNTEAFF. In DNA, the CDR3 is TGTGCCAGCAGTGGCAGGGTTCGGGTGAACACTGAAGCTTTCTTT.